This TCR beta chain was documented in a study of blood T cell repertoires in COVID-19. Only in-frame clones appear in the TCRdb table, and some are missing; sequencing was by immunoSEQ multiplex PCR. Seen here are approximately 120,000 clones, 80% to 90% observed once, and the top ten hold more than 9%. Germline V CDR1 and CDR2: SGDLS, YYNGEE. CDR3 length: 16 residues. The ends lost 3 bases at V and 6 bases at J; junction bases unmatched: 12. Material: peripheral blood. The chain uses TRBV9 and TRBJ2-3; the match to TRBD1 covers 8 bases. This clonotype was sampled from a human donor in a cohort sampled during active COVID-19. The CDR3: CASSAEGQAPLDTQYF. CDR3 bases: TGTGCCAGCAGCGCCGAGGGACAGGCGCCCCTGGATACGCAGTATTTT.